These 30 T cell receptor beta chains were all obtained from the same sample, sequenced in a study of regulatory T cells in long-lasting Graves disease. The time point was: newly diagnosed GD, antithyroid drugs for less than 3 months. From PBMCs, RNA was extracted and then used to make the TCR library. Building the TCR beta libraries relied on iRepertoire HTBI primers, and CDR3 regions underwent Arm-PCR. TCRdb reprocessed the multiplex PCR reads with MiXCR, giving one entry per CDR3 protein. The sample holds about 310,000 distinct CDR3 sequences, 15% to 20% seen once. The sequenced sample was peripheral blood mononuclear cells (PBMCs), obtained at new diagnosis, from a patient treated with antithyroid drugs. The receptors stem from a female donor with Graves disease.

In its sample, this clonotype was seen many times. The chain has TRBV28 and TRBJ2-6, with 13 bases that match TRBD2. V lost 5 bases and J lost 5; bases outside the gene matches: 9. Germline V gene lookup returns CDR1 MDHEN and CDR2 SYDVKM. This CDR3 has 18 amino acids. The DNA of the CDR3 is TGTGCCAGCAGTACGCGGACTAGCGGGGGCTTGAGGGCCAACGTCCTGACTTTC. Its translation: CASSTRTSGGLRANVLTF.

This clonotype was counted between two and nine times. CDR3 sequence reads: CASSYGDQPQHF. In DNA form, the CDR3 reads TGTGCCAGCAGTTACGGCGATCAGCCCCAGCATTTT. This chain uses TRBV6-5 with TRBJ1-5; D unclear. The V gene's germline CDR1 is MNHEY and CDR2 SVGAGI. This CDR3 has 12 residues. Deletions cut 2 bases from V and 5 bases from J, with 4 bases between.

This clonotype was recorded at least ten times. V is TRBV7-2 and J is TRBJ1-4, with 8 nucleotides matching TRBD1. In germline, CDR1 is SGHTA, CDR2 FQGNSA. CDR3 length: 15 amino acids. Trimming removed 3 bases from V and 5 bases from J; junction bases left unmatched: 5. As DNA, the CDR3 is TGTGCCAGCAGCTTCCAGGGGGCGAGAAATGAAAAACTGTTTTTT. Its protein product is CASSFQGARNEKLFF.

This clonotype was recorded a few times. The J gene is TRBJ1-5, the V gene TRBV2; D possibly corresponds to TRBD1 (6 bases). From germline, CDR1 is SNHLY and CDR2 FYNNEI. V was cut by 5 bases and J by 1 base, with 12 bases left in between. The CDR3 runs 15 residues. This CDR3 is CASSHNRASNQPQHF. The CDR3 DNA is TGTGCCAGCAGTCACAACAGGGCAAGCAATCAGCCCCAGCATTTT.

This clonotype was observed at least ten times. The chain joins TRBV15 to TRBJ1-1; weak D call: TRBD1 (6 bases). The germline CDR1 and CDR2 sequences are LNHNV and YYDKDF (reference sequence). The V end was cut by 0 bases, the J end by 7 bases, with 18 bases between. The CDR3 has 16 amino acids. CDR3 amino acids: CATSRDLVMGGFEAFF. The CDR3 DNA sequence: TGTGCCACCAGCAGAGATCTGGTGATGGGGGGCTTTGAAGCTTTCTTT.

A remark on this clonotype: Since a much larger clone is just one base distant, this may be a read error. This CDR3 fails to terminate in the conserved phenylalanine or tryptophan, so it likely reflects a read error. This chain uses TRBV2 with TRBJ2-5; the match to TRBD2 covers 8 bases. The CDR3 loop spans 12 amino acids. Germline CDR1 is SNHLY and CDR2 is FYNNEI. The V and J ends lost 11 bases and 5 bases, in that order; junction bases with no gene match: 7. CDR3 sequence (DNA): TGTGCCGGGCGGGGGGTTGGGGAGACCCAGTACTTA. Encoded protein: CAGRGVGETQYL.

This clonotype was detected many times. The genes are TRBV7-9 and TRBJ2-1, with 11 nucleotides matching TRBD2. The CDR3 runs to 15 residues. With V trimmed by 6 bases and J by 1 base, 2 bases remained unmatched. The germline CDR1 and CDR2 sequences are SEHNR and FQNEAQ (reference sequence). CDR3 nucleotides: TGTGCCAGCAGTCCTAGCGGGAGGTCCTACAATGAGCAGTTCTTC. Its translation: CASSPSGRSYNEQFF. Using reference TRBV7-9 and TRBJ2-1 for the parts outside the CDR3, the full variable domain is DTGVSQNPRHKITKRGQNVTFRCDPISEHNRLYWYRQTLGQGPEFLTYFQNEAQLEKSRLLSDRFSAERPKGSFSTLEIQRTEQGDSAMYLCASSPSGRSYNEQFFGPGTRLTVL.

This clonotype was found many times. In nucleotides, the CDR3 is TGTGCCAGCAGTGTAGGGACAGGTGAAAAACTGTTTTTT. Translating gives CASSVGTGEKLFF. V is TRBV2 and J is TRBJ1-4; the match to TRBD1 covers 8 bases. Germline-derived CDR1 and CDR2 are SNHLY and FYNNEI. The V and J ends lost 4 bases and 7 bases, in that order; junction bases with no gene match: 2. CDR3 length: 13 residues.

This clonotype showed up many times. The chain has TRBV12-3 or TRBV12-4 and TRBJ2-7, with a weak D call TRBD2 (5 bases). This CDR3 comprises 15 residues. Trimming left V 7 bases short and J 2 bases short, with 18 bases between. DNA of the CDR3: TGTGCCAGCACAGCCTTGCCGGGGAGCCCCTACGAGCAGTACTTC. It specifies CASTALPGSPYEQYF.

This clonotype occurred many times. The chain combines TRBV7-9 with TRBJ2-5; D is unresolved. This CDR3 spans 13 amino acids. The V gene's germline CDR1 is SEHNR and CDR2 FQNEAQ (reference sequence). Trimming cost V 4 bases and J 5 bases, with 11 bases left between them. The CDR3 loop reads CASSSGTPETQYF. The DNA for the CDR3 is TGTGCCAGCAGCTCCGGAACACCGGAGACCCAGTACTTC.

The chain joins TRBV14 to TRBJ1-2, with D hard to call. The CDR3 is 14 amino acids. The ends were cut back, 1 base at V and 4 bases at J, with 10 bases in the middle. Looked up from germline, CDR1 is SGHDN and CDR2 is FVKESK. For the CDR3, the DNA is TGTGCCAGCAGCCAAGTTACGGGCGCCTATGGCTACACCTTC. This gives the protein CASSQVTGAYGYTF.

This clonotype was counted at least ten times. A junction boundary mismatches the germline segment, possibly from a read error. The V and J genes are TRBV2 and TRBJ1-5; 10 positions match TRBD1. The CDR3 covers 14 residues. Germline assignment: CDR1 SNHLY and CDR2 FYNNEI. CDR3 loop: CASREDRGPEPQHF. Here the CDR3 DNA reads TGTGCCAGCAGGGAAGACAGGGGGCCGGAGCCCCAGCATTTT.

Many counts were recorded for this clonotype. V and J are TRBV29-1 and TRBJ2-3, with D uncertain. Per germline, CDR1 SQVTM and CDR2 ANQGSEA. The CDR3 has 14 residues. Trimming shortened V by 4 bases and J by 1 base, and 12 bases separated the two germline ends. CDR3 in DNA: TGCAGCGTTGTAGAGGCCCATGGCACAGATACGCAGTATTTT. As protein: CSVVEAHGTDTQYF.

This clonotype has only a few counts. The gene calls are TRBV10-3 and TRBJ2-1; D may be TRBD2 (5 bases). Trimming left V 3 bases short and J 9 bases short, with 15 bases between. This CDR3 region has 14 residues. The V gene's germline CDR1 is ENHRY and CDR2 SYGVKD. The CDR3 spells CAISDPTSFSEQFF. DNA of the CDR3: TGTGCCATCAGTGACCCTACTAGTTTCAGTGAGCAGTTCTTC.

This clonotype was seen many times. The rearrangement joins TRBV30 to TRBJ1-1, with a weak D call TRBD1 (5 bases). CDR1 is GTSNPN and CDR2 is SVGIG in the germline V gene (reference sequence). This CDR3 has 14 residues. V lost 4 bases, J lost 5 bases, and 17 bases lay in between. The CDR3 protein is CAWTNGAIWTEAFF. The CDR3 DNA reads as TGTGCCTGGACAAACGGGGCGATATGGACTGAAGCTTTCTTT.

This clonotype was observed a handful of times. The V gene is TRBV7-2, the J gene TRBJ1-3, with D unclear. Trimming left V 5 bases short and J 4 bases short, with 15 bases between. Per germline, CDR1 SGHTA and CDR2 FQGNSA. CDR3 length: 15 amino acids. The CDR3 bases are TGTGCCAGCAGCATACTCTCCTACTTCGGAAACACCATATATTTT. Its translation: CASSILSYFGNTIYF.

A remark on this clonotype: A much bigger clone sits one base away, suggesting this may be a read error. The V gene is TRBV28, the J gene TRBJ2-1, with D unclear. V was trimmed by 7 bases and J by 8 bases, leaving 12 bases between them. Germline V gives CDR1 MDHEN, CDR2 SYDVKM. The length of the CDR3 is 12 residues. The CDR3: CASNPRGDEQFF. In nucleotides, the CDR3 is TGTGCCAGCAATCCGCGAGGAGATGAGCAGTTCTTC.

Ten or more counts support this clonotype. V and J are TRBV27 and TRBJ2-5; 7 positions agree with TRBD1. The CDR3 sequence is 14 residues long. V lost 4 bases, J lost 5 bases, and 7 bases stayed unmatched. CDR1 is MNHEY and CDR2 is SMNVEV in the germline V gene (reference sequence). The CDR3 DNA reads TGTGCCAGCAGTTACACGACAGGGATGGAGACCCAGTACTTC. Translating it yields CASSYTTGMETQYF.

This clonotype occurred many times. This chain uses TRBV2 with TRBJ1-1; D unresolved. The CDR3 contains 13 residues. The germline V and J ends were trimmed by 4 bases and 3 bases, with 9 bases remaining between them. Germline V lookup: CDR1 SNHLY, CDR2 FYNNEI. The CDR3, as DNA: TGTGCCAGCAGTGTGTCGGCAGACACTGAAGCTTTCTTT. Translating it yields CASSVSADTEAFF.

In this sample, this clonotype turned up many times. The chain couples TRBV28 to TRBJ1-4; TRBD1 aligns across 8 bases. CDR1 is MDHEN, CDR2 SYDVKM, per germline. This CDR3 is built from 12 residues. Losses at the gene ends were 8 bases for V and 7 bases for J; bases not matched to a gene: 3. CDR3 coding DNA: TGTGCCAGCTCGACAGGGGTTGAAAAACTGTTTTTT. This encodes CASSTGVEKLFF.

This clonotype was seen ten or more times. The chain is built from TRBV11-3 and TRBJ2-3, with D unclear. Trimming left V 4 bases short and J 10 bases short, with 12 bases between. From germline, CDR1 is SGHNT and CDR2 YENEEA. CDR3 length equals 12 residues. The CDR3: CASSSPLSPQYF. As DNA, the CDR3 is TGTGCCAGCAGCTCCCCCCTGTCTCCGCAGTATTTT.

There are many counts of this clonotype. The genes are TRBV28 and TRBJ1-5, with D possibly being TRBD1 (5 bases). The CDR3 consists of 15 residues. V dropped 6 bases and J dropped 0 bases, with 12 bases sitting between them. Germline lookup yields CDR1 MDHEN and CDR2 SYDVKM. This CDR3 is CASSSARASNQPQHF. In nucleotides, the CDR3 is TGTGCCAGCAGCTCCGCCAGGGCTAGCAATCAGCCCCAGCATTTT.

Only a few counts were recorded for this clonotype. The rearrangement joins TRBV5-1 to TRBJ2-7, with a weak D call TRBD2 (5 bases). Looked up from germline, CDR1 is SGHRS and CDR2 is YFSETQ. The V end was cut by 0 bases, the J end by 2 bases, with 9 bases between. This CDR3 spans 14 amino acids. The chain's CDR3 is CASSLDGVAYEQYF. CDR3 coding DNA: TGCGCCAGCAGCTTGGACGGGGTCGCCTACGAGCAGTACTTC.

This clonotype has a single count. V gene TRBV11-2 combines with J gene TRBJ2-1, with a possible D match to TRBD2 (7 bases). CDR1 and CDR2 (germline): SGHAT, FQNNGV. The CDR3 loop spans 16 amino acids. V lost 5 bases to trimming and J lost 8 bases, with 22 bases between them. The CDR3, as DNA: TGTGCCAGCAGCGGCCCGGGGGGCGGGCGCGGATATGAGCAGTTCTTC. Amino acids: CASSGPGGGRGYEQFF.

This clonotype has ten or more counts. V gene TRBV11-2 combines with J gene TRBJ2-2; weak D call: TRBD1 (6 bases). This CDR3 is built from 17 residues. V lost 2 bases and J 1 base, leaving 14 bases between the germline ends. The V gene's germline CDR1 is SGHAT and CDR2 FQNNGV. The CDR3 bases are TGTGCCAGCAGCTTATACGGGACACCTGGGAACACCGGGGAGCTGTTTTTT. This gives the protein CASSLYGTPGNTGELFF.

Worth noting for this clonotype: This may be a read error, as it is one base from a much larger clone. This chain joins TRBV20-1 and TRBJ2-3; 14 bases agree with TRBD2. Matching the DNA end better, TRBJ2-1 makes the J call doubtful. The CDR3 is made up of 17 amino acids. CDR1 DFQATT and CDR2 SNEGSKA come from the germline V gene (reference sequence). As DNA, the CDR3 is TGCAGTGCTAGAAGACTAGCGGGAGGGCCTCGAGGCTACGAGCAGTTCTTC. It translates to CSARRLAGGPRGYEQFF.

This chain uses TRBV6-1 with TRBJ2-7; 8 nucleotides align to TRBD2. There are 14 residues in the CDR3. Germline assignment: CDR1 MNHNS and CDR2 SASEGT. V lost 8 bases and J lost 2; bases outside the gene matches: 8. The CDR3 reads CASSGGDKPYEQYF. The CDR3 nucleotides read TGTGCCAGCTCCGGGGGGGACAAACCCTACGAGCAGTACTTC.

This clonotype was observed a handful of times. The genes are TRBV5-1 and TRBJ2-7, with TRBD1 matching over 9 bases. Germline CDR1 SGHRS, CDR2 YFSETQ. The CDR3 is 15 residues long. Trimming took 2 bases from V and 5 from J; bases not matched to a gene: 8. This CDR3 reads CASSFRTGVSDEQYF. CDR3 nucleotide sequence: TGCGCCAGCAGCTTCAGGACAGGGGTTTCCGACGAGCAGTACTTC.

This clonotype came up many times. This rearrangement joins TRBV4-1 to TRBJ1-2; D gene ambiguous. Looked up from germline, CDR1 is MGHRA and CDR2 is YSYEKL. CDR3 length equals 14 residues. V lost 0 bases to trimming and J lost 7 bases, with 12 bases between them. The CDR3 is CASSQDSGSRGYTF. In nucleotides, the CDR3 is TGCGCCAGCAGCCAAGACTCGGGGTCTCGTGGCTACACCTTC.

The sample holds many counts of this clonotype. This chain joins TRBV6-2 or TRBV6-3 and TRBJ2-7; D perhaps matches TRBD1 (6 bases). V lost 6 bases and J 12 bases, leaving 18 bases between the germline ends. Germline lookup yields CDR1 MNHEY and CDR2 SVGEGT. The CDR3 contains 12 residues. The DNA of the CDR3 is TGTGCCAGCAGCCCCCGTGGGGGCCCCGCGTACTTC. This codes for CASSPRGGPAYF.